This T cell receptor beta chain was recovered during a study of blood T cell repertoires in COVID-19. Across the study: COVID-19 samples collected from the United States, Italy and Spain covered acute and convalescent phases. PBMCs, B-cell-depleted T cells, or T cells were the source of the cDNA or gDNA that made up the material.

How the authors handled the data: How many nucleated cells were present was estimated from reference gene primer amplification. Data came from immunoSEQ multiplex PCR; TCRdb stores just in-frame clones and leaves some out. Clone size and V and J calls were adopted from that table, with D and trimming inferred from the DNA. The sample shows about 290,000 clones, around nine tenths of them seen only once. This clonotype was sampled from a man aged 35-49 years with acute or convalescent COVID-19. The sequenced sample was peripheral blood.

The chain's CDR3 is CASSLISVNTEAFF. The CDR3 DNA is TGTGCCAGCAGCTTAATCTCAGTTAACACTGAAGCTTTCTTT. J is TRBJ1-1 and V is TRBV11-2; D remains unclear. Germline assignment: CDR1 SGHAT and CDR2 FQNNGV. The CDR3 is 14 residues long. V shed 2 bases and J shed 2 bases, with 9 bases lying between them.